These T cell receptor beta chains were read from a single sample in a study of shared clonotypes between healthy human individuals. Sequencing was performed with immunoSEQ multiplex PCR; in TCRdb, only in-frame clones are kept and a portion is missing. Among about 2.1 million clones, roughly 93% were seen once, and the ten largest hold less than 2%. The sequenced material came from naive CD8+ T cells from PBMCs. These receptors came from a man younger than 30 in good health. Some clones in this sample may be carry-over from other donors' samples. CDR3s include the opening cysteine and the closing phenylalanine or tryptophan. A D gene is named only where the DNA matches it firmly. Rows may omit the clone size; those that give it use once, few, many or a size class.

>TRBV27|TRBJ1-4|once|.
TGTGCCAGCACAACAGATCCAACTAATGAAAAACTGTTTTTT
CASTTDPTNEKLFF
>TRBV4-1|TRBJ2-2|.|.
TGCGCCAGCAGCCAGCTACAGGGCGCCGGGGAGCTGTTTTTT
CASSQLQGAGELFF
>TRBV21-1|TRBJ2-7|.|.
TGTGCCAGCAGCAAGAGGGCATACTACGAGCAGTACTTC
CASSKRAYYEQYF
>TRBV6-6|TRBJ2-3|once|.
TGTGCCAGCAGTTACGGATGGGACCGTAAAGATACGCAGTATTTT
CASSYGWDRKDTQYF
>TRBV6-4|TRBJ1-2|.|TRBD1
TGTGCCAGCAGTGCTACCGGGACAGGGGTCTATGGCTACACCTTC
CASSATGTGVYGYTF
>TRBV9|TRBJ2-3|.|.
TGTGCCAGCAGCGTAGGAGTCCAAGACACAGATACGCAGTATTTT
CASSVGVQDTDTQYF
>TRBV9|TRBJ2-7|.|TRBD2
TGTGCCAGCAGCGTAGGCGTTGGGCTAGCGGGCTACGAGCAGTACTTC
CASSVGVGLAGYEQYF
>TRBV14|TRBJ2-7|.|.
TGTGCCAGCAGCCAAGTCCCCCGAGGGGAGCAGTACTTC
CASSQVPRGEQYF
>TRBV7-2|TRBJ2-3|.|TRBD2
TGTGCCAGCAGCGACCGACTAGCGGGAGTATATACGCAGTATTTT
CASSDRLAGVYTQYF
>TRBV7-8|TRBJ2-1|.|TRBD2
TGTGCCAGCAGCTTAGCTAGCGGGAGGGCCCCCTACAATGAGCAGTTCTTC
CASSLASGRAPYNEQFF
>TRBV27|TRBJ2-5|.|TRBD1
TGTGCCAGCAGTTTGGACAGGGTCGGGGAGACCCAGTACTTC
CASSLDRVGETQYF
>TRBV7-9|TRBJ2-1|.|.
TGTGCCAGCAGCTCGTACAGGGTCGGCTCCTACAATGAGCAGTTCTTC
CASSSYRVGSYNEQFF
>TRBV9|TRBJ2-3|.|TRBD2
TGTGCCAGCAGCCCCTTTCCGCGGGAGGGCCCAGATACGCAGTATTTT
CASSPFPREGPDTQYF
>TRBV27|TRBJ1-2|.|.
TGTGCCAGCAGTTTATTGCGGGGGTCCTTGGATGGCTACACCTTC
CASSLLRGSLDGYTF
>TRBV2|TRBJ2-7|.|.
TGTGCCAGCAGTGAAGCGCCCGGCAGCAGAAGCTCCTACGAGCAGTACTTC
CASSEAPGSRSSYEQYF
>TRBV6-5|TRBJ1-5|.|.
TGTGCCAGCAGCCTGGGCTTTGGCAATCAGCCCCAGCATTTT
CASSLGFGNQPQHF
>TRBV28|TRBJ1-5|.|.
TGTGCCAGCAGTCAACAGGTTAATCAGCCCCAGCATTTT
CASSQQVNQPQHF
>TRBV27|TRBJ2-2|once|.
TGTGCCAGCAGTTTAACGGGGTTTGGCGGGGAGCTGTTTTTT
CASSLTGFGGELFF
>TRBV6-5|TRBJ1-3|few|.
TGTGCCAGCAGCCCGGCGAGATCCAGAAACACCATATATTTT
CASSPARSRNTIYF
>TRBV27|TRBJ1-5|.|.
TGTGCCAGCAGTGCAGGTCATGGCAATCAGCCCCAGCATTTT
CASSAGHGNQPQHF
>TRBV9|TRBJ2-6|.|.
TGTGCCAGCAGCGTAGCTGGGGGGCGCTCAGGGAGGGCCAACGTCCTGACTTTC
CASSVAGGRSGRANVLTF
>TRBV29-1|TRBJ2-7|.|TRBD2
TGCAGCGCCGAGGGGACTAGCTCCTACGAGCAGTACTTC
CSAEGTSSYEQYF
>TRBV11-3|TRBJ2-3|.|TRBD2
TGTGCCAGCAGTTCAAGGACTAGCGGGAGTACGGGGGCAGATACGCAGTATTTT
CASSSRTSGSTGADTQYF
>TRBV4-2|TRBJ2-7|.|.
TGTGCCAGCAGAACCGGGACTCCTAACGAGCAGTACTTC
CASRTGTPNEQYF
>TRBV28|TRBJ2-2|.|TRBD1
TGTGCCAGCAGTTTCCCCCGCCTTGGGAGACAGGGAGAAACCGGGGAGCTGTTTTTT
CASSFPRLGRQGETGELFF
>TRBV6-5|TRBJ2-7|.|.
TGTGCCAGCAGTTACTGGGGCGAGTCCTACGAGCAGTACTTC
CASSYWGESYEQYF
>TRBV7-9|TRBJ2-1|.|.
TGTGCCAGCAGTGGGGCTGGGAATGAGCAGTTCTTC
CASSGAGNEQFF
>TRBV19|TRBJ2-1|.|.
TGTGCCAGTAGTATCGGGGGGACAGCCTACAATGAGCAGTTCTTC
CASSIGGTAYNEQFF
>TRBV11-2|TRBJ2-1|.|TRBD1
TGTGCCAGCAGCTTAGCCAGGGGGCGGGATGAGCAGTTCTTC
CASSLARGRDEQFF
>TRBV2|TRBJ2-7|.|TRBD2
TGTGCCAGCAGTGAATGGCCTAGCGGTCTCTACGAGCAGTACTTC
CASSEWPSGLYEQYF
>TRBV14|TRBJ1-5|.|.
TGTGCCAGCAGCCAAGGAAGACATCAGCCCCAGCATTTT
CASSQGRHQPQHF
>TRBV6-5|TRBJ2-1|.|TRBD2
TGTGCCAGCAATTTAGGGGAGGGAGATGAGCAGTTCTTC
CASNLGEGDEQFF
>TRBV5-1|TRBJ2-7|.|TRBD2
TGCGCCAGCAGCCCCAGCGGGAGGGTGAATTTGGGGACCTACGAGCAGTACTTC
CASSPSGRVNLGTYEQYF
>TRBV5-6|TRBJ2-1|.|.
TGTGCCAGCAGCGTGGAAGTCGTCTCCTACAATGAGCAGTTCTTC
CASSVEVVSYNEQFF
>TRBV14|TRBJ2-1|once|.
TGTGCCAGCAGCCAAAAAGGGGGGGCTGCCTACAATGAGCAGTTCTTC
CASSQKGGAAYNEQFF
>TRBV13|TRBJ1-4|.|TRBD1
TGTGCCAGCAGCCTCCGGACAGGGGGGCCCGAAAAACTGTTTTTT
CASSLRTGGPEKLFF
>TRBV18|TRBJ2-5|.|TRBD2
TGTGCCAGCTCACTTCCGCGCGGACTAGCGGTCCAAGAGACCCAGTACTTC
CASSLPRGLAVQETQYF
>TRBV10-3|TRBJ2-3|.|.
TGTGCCACAGGGGGGGATACGCAGTATTTT
CATGGDTQYF
>TRBV9|TRBJ2-7|.|.
TGTGCCAGCAGCGAACAGGGTTTCCGCGAGCAGTACTTC
CASSEQGFREQYF
>TRBV13|TRBJ2-1|.|TRBD2
TGTGCCAGCAGCCAAACTAGCGGGAGAATAGCTTACAATGAGCAGTTCTTC
CASSQTSGRIAYNEQFF
>TRBV7-9|TRBJ2-5|.|TRBD2
TGTGCCAGCAGCCCCGGACTAGCGGACACGCAAGAGACCCAGTACTTC
CASSPGLADTQETQYF
>TRBV11-2|TRBJ1-1|.|.
TGTGCCAGCAGCTCAACTGATTGGAGCTATATGAACACTGAAGCTTTCTTT
CASSSTDWSYMNTEAFF